This T cell receptor (beta chain) was profiled in a study of CD8 T cells in Susac syndrome (dated by TCRdb to between 2018 and 2021). General notes on the study: Repertoire sequencing was used to test whether CD8+ T cell activation and differentiation in Susac syndrome was antigen driven.

RNA was extracted using the RNeasy kit, and roughly 0.5 to 1 ug of the RNA was reverse transcribed with random hexamers. TCR beta CDR3 regions were amplified with the immunoSEQ multiplex PCR assay covering 54 Vbeta and 13 Jbeta segments. PCR amplification bias was corrected using a synthetic template baseline for primer optimization and computational correction. On the authors' methods: Reads were annotated to V, D and J genes per IMGT and analyzed with immunoSEQ Analyzer, keeping only productive sequences. Clonality was computed as one minus Shannon entropy normalized by log2 of the number of productive unique sequences. Public and private clones were assessed among the 100 most prevalent clones of each patient and control. Susac-specific clones were defined as absent from healthy and MS cohorts, 1052 published viral clones and other ImmuneACCESS disease sequences. The raw public reads went through TCRdb reprocessing: fastp at Q25, MiXCR clone calling, in-frame beta chains kept. Rows are combined by CDR3 protein, so each entry shows the most common genes and DNA. The V and J calls here are based on TCRdb, not the publication. The sample records 150,000 to 200,000 distinct CDR3 sequences, 95% of which are singletons. The top ten hold around 0.093% of the sample.

Sequences SGHRS (CDR1) and YFSETQ (CDR2) are obtained from the germline V gene. V and J are truncated by 3 bases and 3 bases respectively, leaving an intervening sequence of 14 bases. The CDR3 runs 15 amino acids, cysteine and phenylalanine included. The DNA shown is the 45-base CDR3, in frame from base 1. High-throughput TCR beta sequencing profiled peripheral blood CD8+ and CD4+ T cells from healthy donors, Susac syndrome patients and multiple sclerosis patients. Multiple sclerosis controls were treatment-naive patients with stable or active relapsing-remitting disease fulfilling revised McDonald criteria. Bulk CD8+ and CD4+ T cells were purified magnetically by negative isolation, whereas CD8+ TEMRA cells were enriched by FACS. Blood was collected in EDTA tubes and processed within 24 hours, with PBMCs isolated through density gradient centrifugation. PBMCs intended for TCR sequencing were cryopreserved in liquid nitrogen and thawed later in a water bath at 37 degrees C. A purity of at least 90% was achieved for sorted or isolated CD4+, CD8+ and CD8+ TEMRA cells.

To note about this clonotype: What this receptor recognizes is not known. Per-base quality was not reported, and no clone a single base away is much larger than it.

What the research found in general, with its limitations: The study acknowledged that relatively few individuals were included in the TCR sequencing and HLA analysis.

Source material: CD4+ T cells from PBMCs. The receptor's source is a human donor with multiple sclerosis. The chain is made from TRBV5-1 and TRBJ2-3; the D gene identity is not certain. The nucleotides are TGCGCCAGCAGCTCTTTACCAATGGGTACAGATACGCAGTATTTT. The translation is CASSSLPMGTDTQYF.